This T cell receptor (beta chain) stems from a study of T cell clonality in common variable immunodeficiency. The CDR3 contains 13 residues. Germline CDR1 reads SGHAT; CDR2 reads FQNNGV. V lost 0 bases and J 4 bases, leaving 7 bases between the germline ends. The table lists this clone with many counts. What it recognizes is unknown. The read ends 3 residues before the CDR3 terminus; that terminus is restored from the germline J gene. General observations from the study: Reportedly, TCR beta sequences from common variable immunodeficiency showed fewer deletions and N-nucleotide insertions.

Using immunoSEQ multiplex PCR, the repertoire was profiled, and TCRdb retains in-frame clones only, with some absent. This sample has about 8,000 clones, each found more than once. This TCR derives from a human donor with common variable immunodeficiency. The genes are TRBV11-2 and TRBJ2-7, with D possibly being TRBD2 (5 bases). Sample: peripheral blood mononuclear cells. The sequenced CDR3 bases are TGTGCCAGCAGCTTAGATCGGGGTTACGAG. Translation gives CASSLDRGYE. The entire CDR3 sequence reads CASSLDRGYEQYF. Full variable domain (outside the CDR3, taken from reference TRBV11-2 and TRBJ2-7): EAGVAQSPRYKIIEKRQSVAFWCNPISGHATLYWYQQILGQGPKLLIQFQNNGVVDDSQLPKDRFSAERLKGVDSTLKIQPAKLEDSAVYLCASSLDRGYEQYFGPGTRLTVT.